The source of this T cell receptor (beta chain) is a study of CD8 T cells in ankylosing spondylitis. Many counts were recorded for this clonotype. The antigen remains unidentified. Libraries for TCR beta were made by quantitative 5'-RACE with molecular barcodes. MiXCR, applied by TCRdb to the 5' RACE reads, yields one record per CDR3 protein. The repertoire consists of a few hundred thousand distinct CDR3 sequences, with under 30% occurring once and the leading ten covering more than 0.6%. Trimming cost V 6 bases and J 0 bases, with 8 bases left between them. The CDR3 spans 14 residues. Points from the study as a whole: Matched ankylosing spondylitis synovial fluid reportedly contained a significantly enriched population of disease-linked clones. A TCR beta motif made of 7 to 9 highly homologous variants seemed typical of ankylosing spondylitis blood.

The chain links TRBV12-3 or TRBV12-4 to TRBJ2-2; D uncertain. Specimen: blood, either unsorted or a sorted T cell fraction (not recorded which). The TCR comes from a male donor with ankylosing spondylitis or in good health (not recorded which). CDR3 protein: CASSPFANTGELFF. The CDR3 nucleotides are TGTGCCAGCAGCCCCTTCGCGAACACCGGGGAGCTGTTTTTT.